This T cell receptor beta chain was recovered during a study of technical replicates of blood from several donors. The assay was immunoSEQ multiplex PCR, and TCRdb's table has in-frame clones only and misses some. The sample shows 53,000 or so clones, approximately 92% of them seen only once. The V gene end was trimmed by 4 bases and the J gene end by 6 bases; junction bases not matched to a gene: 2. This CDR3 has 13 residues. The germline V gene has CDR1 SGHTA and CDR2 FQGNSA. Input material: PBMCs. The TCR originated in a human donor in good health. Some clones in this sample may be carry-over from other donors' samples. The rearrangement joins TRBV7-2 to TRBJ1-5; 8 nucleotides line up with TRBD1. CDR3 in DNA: TGTGCCAGCAGCTACACAGGGGGTCAGCCCCAGCATTTT. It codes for CASSYTGGQPQHF.